These 12 T cell receptor beta chains share one sample of origin, sequenced in a study of blood T cell repertoires in COVID-19. Produced via immunoSEQ multiplex PCR; TCRdb's table is partial and in-frame only. In the table there are 200,000 or so clones, about 80% of which are singletons. The source material was PBMCs or T cells enriched from blood (not recorded which). These receptor sequences come from a middle-aged man who had recovered from COVID-19.

The rearrangement joins TRBV4-1 to TRBJ1-4; no clear D. Germline CDR1 is MGHRA and CDR2 is YSYEKL. CDR3 size: 15 residues. Deletions cut 2 bases from V and 3 bases from J, with 10 bases between. CDR3: CASSQTFGANEKLFF. Here the CDR3 DNA reads TGCGCCAGCAGCCAAACCTTCGGGGCTAATGAAAAACTGTTTTTT.

This clone was detected only a few times. V is TRBV5-4 and J is TRBJ2-1; 7 bases match TRBD1. The germline V gene has CDR1 SGHNT and CDR2 YYREEE (reference sequence). This CDR3 region has 14 residues. The V gene end was trimmed by 4 bases and the J gene end by 4 bases; junction bases not matched to a gene: 5. The CDR3 here is CASSRGLGYNEQFF. CDR3 DNA sequence: TGTGCCAGCAGCAGGGGGCTTGGATACAATGAGCAGTTCTTC. The entire variable domain, with the rest obtained from reference TRBV5-4 and TRBJ2-1, is as follows: ETGVTQSPTHLIKTRGQQVTLRCSSQSGHNTVSWYQQALGQGPQFIFQYYREEENGRGNFPPRFSGLQFPNYSSELNVNALELDDSALYLCASSRGLGYNEQFFGPGTRLTVL.

A single count supports this clone. One end of the junction is discordant with germline, which a read error may explain. V and J are TRBV12-3 or TRBV12-4 and TRBJ1-1; D ambiguous. There are 13 residues in the CDR3. CDR3 loop: CASSFGGNAEAFF. The CDR3 DNA is TGTGCCAGCAGTTTTGGCGGGAACGCTGAAGCTTTCTTT.

The sample holds one count of this clone. The chain links TRBV5-1 to TRBJ2-5; D perhaps matches TRBD2 (5 bases). The germline V and J ends were trimmed by 4 bases and 3 bases, with 16 bases remaining between them. The CDR3 is 15 residues long. Germline lookup yields CDR1 SGHRS and CDR2 YFSETQ. CDR3 residues: CASSRTGSAEETQYF. The CDR3 region has the DNA TGCGCCAGCAGCCGCACGGGGAGCGCGGAAGAGACCCAGTACTTC.

The chain has TRBV6-5 and TRBJ2-7; D ambiguous. The ends were cut back, 6 bases at V and 7 bases at J, with 16 bases in the middle. The CDR3 is 13 amino acids. Looked up from germline, CDR1 is MNHEY and CDR2 is SVGAGI. The CDR3 nucleotides read TGTGCCAGCAGCCCAATGATACCTCAGGAGCAGTACTTC. It yields the protein CASSPMIPQEQYF.

This clone was detected only once. V gene TRBV5-1 combines with J gene TRBJ2-3; 8 bases align to TRBD1. J lost 8 bases, V lost 4 bases, and 12 bases had no gene match. The CDR3 covers 15 residues. The germline gives CDR1 SGHRS, CDR2 YFSETQ. CDR3 sequence reads: CASSRTTGESGTQYF. The CDR3 region has the DNA TGCGCCAGCAGCCGCACGACAGGGGAGTCGGGTACGCAGTATTTT.

J is TRBJ2-3 and V is TRBV7-3, with TRBD2 matching 8 bases. The CDR3 loop spans 15 amino acids. The ends lost 5 bases at V and 0 bases at J; junction bases unmatched: 4. Germline V gives CDR1 SGHTA, CDR2 FQGTGA. The CDR3 bases are TGTGCCAGCAGCGCACTAGCGGTTAGCACAGATACGCAGTATTTT. Its protein product is CASSALAVSTDTQYF.

The V and J genes are TRBV7-9 and TRBJ2-5, with 7 positions matching TRBD2. The CDR3 consists of 13 residues. The ends lost 7 bases at V and 5 bases at J; junction bases unmatched: 7. The germline V gene has CDR1 SEHNR and CDR2 FQNEAQ (reference sequence). CDR3 sequence: CASTSGEGETQYF. The CDR3 nucleotides read TGTGCCAGCACCTCGGGGGAGGGGGAGACCCAGTACTTC.

The CDR3 DNA is TGTGCCAGCAGTTTAGGGGGACAGACTTATGGCTACACCTTC. Translating it yields CASSLGGQTYGYTF. The rearrangement links TRBV28 to TRBJ1-2; 7 bases are shared with TRBD1. The CDR3 is 14 residues long. Per the germline V gene, CDR1 is MDHEN and CDR2 is SYDVKM. The junction had 5 bases not matched to a gene; V was cut back by 2 bases and J by 5 bases.

The chain couples TRBV25-1 to TRBJ1-2, with D perhaps matching TRBD1 (5 bases). There are 12 residues in the CDR3. V lost 5 bases to trimming and J lost 7 bases, with 11 bases between them. Per germline, CDR1 MGHDK and CDR2 SYGVNS. This CDR3 reads CASSMAGVGYTF. CDR3 nucleotides: TGTGCCAGCAGTATGGCGGGGGTTGGCTACACCTTC.

The gene calls are TRBV5-1 and TRBJ1-5, with 7 bases fitting TRBD1. Germline CDR1 is SGHRS and CDR2 is YFSETQ. The CDR3 runs 13 residues. J gave up 8 bases and V 2 bases, and 4 bases lay outside the gene matches. CDR3 bases: TGCGCCAGCAGCTTAGGGGGCCAAGAGCCCCAGCATTTT. Its protein is CASSLGGQEPQHF.

V is TRBV9 and J is TRBJ1-2; D unresolved. V was cut by 3 bases and J by 8 bases, with 8 bases left in between. The CDR3 contains 11 residues. Germline CDR1 is SGDLS and CDR2 is YYNGEE. CDR3 DNA sequence: TGTGCCAGCAGCGCCATGCGGGGCTACACCTTC. Translated: CASSAMRGYTF.